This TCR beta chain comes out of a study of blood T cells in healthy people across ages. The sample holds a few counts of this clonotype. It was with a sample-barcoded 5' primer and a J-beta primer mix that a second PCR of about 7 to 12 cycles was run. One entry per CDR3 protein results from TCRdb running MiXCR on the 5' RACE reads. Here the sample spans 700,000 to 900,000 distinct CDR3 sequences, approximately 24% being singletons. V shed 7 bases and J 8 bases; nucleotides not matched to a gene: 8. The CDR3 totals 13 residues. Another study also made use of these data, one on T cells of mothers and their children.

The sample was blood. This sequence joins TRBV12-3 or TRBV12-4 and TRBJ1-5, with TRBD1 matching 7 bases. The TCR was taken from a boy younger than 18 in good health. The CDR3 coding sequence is TGTGCCAGCAACAGACAGGGCCCGGAGCCCCAGCATTTT. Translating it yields CASNRQGPEPQHF.